These T cell receptor beta chains were read from a single sample in a study of blood T cell repertoires in COVID-19. Assay: immunoSEQ multiplex PCR; the TCRdb copy retains only in-frame clones and omits some. The repertoire consists of some 300,000 clones, with roughly 90% occurring once and the leading ten covering around 3.9%. Material for sequencing was PBMCs or T cells enriched from blood (not recorded which). These receptors originate from a woman aged 25-40 years who had been exposed to COVID-19. Each CDR3 is given with its conserved first and last residue. D genes are given only for firm matches. Only some rows state a clone size, as once, few, many or a class for expanded clones.

d_call | j_call | v_call | clone_size | cdr3_aa | cdr3_nt
. | TRBJ2-3 | TRBV15 | . | CATSRGGSRGTDTQYF | TGTGCCACCAGCAGAGGTGGTAGCAGGGGCACAGATACGCAGTATTTT
. | TRBJ1-2 | TRBV10-3 | . | CASTDGDGYTF | TGTGCCTCAACGGACGGGGATGGCTACACCTTC
TRBD1 | TRBJ1-4 | TRBV7-8 | . | CASSPPLWRTGRGAANEKLFF | TGTGCCAGCAGCCCCCCGCTTTGGAGGACAGGGAGGGGTGCGGCTAATGAAAAACTGTTTTTT
. | TRBJ1-1 | TRBV5-1 | . | CASSRTGPAEAFF | TGCGCCAGCAGTCGAACAGGGCCCGCTGAAGCTTTCTTT
TRBD1 | TRBJ2-3 | TRBV3-1/TRBV3-2 | once | CASSQGGTGGWGTDTQYF | TGTGCCAGCAGCCAAGGCGGGACAGGGGGTTGGGGCACAGATACGCAGTATTTT
. | TRBJ1-2 | TRBV20-1 | few | CSAYQDYGYTF | TGCAGTGCATACCAGGACTATGGCTACACCTTC
TRBD1 | TRBJ1-5 | TRBV5-5 | . | CASSLQGAYNQPQHF | TGTGCCAGCAGCTTGCAGGGGGCTTACAATCAGCCCCAGCATTTT
. | TRBJ1-3 | TRBV29-1 | once | CSVDERNTIYF | TGCAGCGTTGACGAGAGAAACACCATATATTTT
TRBD1 | TRBJ1-3 | TRBV3-1/TRBV3-2 | few | CASSQKGQPSGNTIYF | TGTGCCAGCAGCCAGAAGGGACAGCCCTCTGGAAACACCATATATTTT
. | TRBJ1-3 | TRBV5-1 | . | CASSLVGLGAGDTIYF | TGCGCCAGCAGCTTGGTAGGATTAGGAGCGGGGGACACCATATATTTT
. | TRBJ2-7 | TRBV30 | . | CAWSVLDEQYF | TGTGCCTGGAGTGTACTTGACGAGCAGTACTTC
. | TRBJ2-7 | TRBV21-1 | . | CASSNRPPTGQGAIVGSEQYF | TGTGCCAGCAGCAATCGTCCACCCACGGGACAGGGGGCGATCGTAGGTTCCGAGCAGTACTTC
TRBD1 | TRBJ1-1 | TRBV5-5 | . | CASGSFHDRGPNTEAFF | TGTGCCAGCGGTTCTTTTCACGACAGGGGGCCGAACACTGAAGCTTTCTTT
. | TRBJ1-5 | TRBV5-1 | . | CASSPFPRVANQPQHF | TGCGCCAGCAGCCCCTTCCCCAGGGTGGCGAATCAGCCCCAGCATTTT
TRBD2 | TRBJ2-1 | TRBV13 | . | CASSPEQRGAHNEQFF | TGTGCCAGCAGCCCCGAACAGCGGGGGGCCCACAATGAGCAGTTCTTC
TRBD1 | TRBJ1-2 | TRBV7-9 | once | CASSLDGTADYGYTF | TGTGCCAGCAGCTTAGACGGGACAGCCGACTATGGCTACACCTTC
TRBD2 | TRBJ2-5 | TRBV5-4 | once | CASSLAGGGQETQYF | TGTGCCAGCAGCTTGGCCGGCGGGGGGCAAGAGACCCAGTACTTC
. | TRBJ1-4 | TRBV12-3/TRBV12-4 | . | CASSPGGKLFF | TGTGCCAGCAGCCCAGGTGGAAAACTGTTTTTT
. | TRBJ1-1 | TRBV11-2 | . | CASSLVATGNTEAFF | TGTGCCAGCAGCTTAGTCGCAACAGGGAACACTGAAGCTTTCTTT
. | TRBJ1-2 | TRBV6-5 | . | CASSYSFGGNGYTF | TGTGCCAGCAGTTACTCGTTCGGAGGGAATGGCTACACCTTC
. | TRBJ1-4 | TRBV5-1 | once | CASSSIGGTNEKLFF | TGCGCCAGCAGCTCAATCGGGGGAACTAATGAAAAACTGTTTTTT
TRBD1 | TRBJ1-1 | TRBV7-6 | . | CASSSGTGLNTEAFF | TGTGCCAGCAGCTCCGGGACAGGACTGAACACTGAAGCTTTCTTT